What follows are 17 T cell receptor beta chains derived from one specimen sequenced in a study of blood T cell repertoires in COVID-19. Clones were sequenced by immunoSEQ multiplex PCR, and TCRdb holds only the in-frame ones, with some missing. The table shows about 92,000 clones, with about 85% occurring only once. Sequencing was done on a sample of peripheral blood. The receptors originated from a man older than 75 with acute or convalescent COVID-19.

J is TRBJ2-7 and V is TRBV6-2 or TRBV6-3, with D unclear. Trimming cost V 2 bases and J 2 bases, with 10 bases left between them. CDR1 is MNHEY, CDR2 SVGEGT, per germline. The CDR3 runs 14 residues. The CDR3 here is CASSYSVGTYEQYF. CDR3 in DNA: TGTGCCAGCAGTTACAGCGTCGGAACCTACGAGCAGTACTTC.

The rearrangement uses TRBV4-3 and TRBJ1-3, with D perhaps TRBD1 (6 bases). The germline V gene has CDR1 LGHNA and CDR2 YSLEER. The CDR3 loop spans 19 amino acids. V gave up 0 bases and J gave up 4 bases, with 22 bases separating them. Written as DNA, the CDR3 is TGCGCCAGCAGCCAAGAAGTGGGTTACGGGGGGCGACGAGGAAACACCATATATTTT. Residues: CASSQEVGYGGRRGNTIYF.

The CDR3 spells CASSQGTANYGYTF. The CDR3 DNA reads as TGCGCCAGCAGCCAAGGGACAGCTAACTATGGCTACACCTTC. V gene TRBV4-3 combines with J gene TRBJ1-2; the D gene is possibly TRBD1 (6 bases). The CDR3 is 14 residues long. V was cut by 1 base and J by 0 bases, with 6 bases left in between. From germline, CDR1 is LGHNA and CDR2 YSLEER.

This chain links TRBV6-1 with TRBJ2-5, with D hard to call. V lost 1 base and J lost 5, with 8 bases in between. CDR1 and CDR2 (germline): MNHNS, SASEGT. This CDR3 spans 13 amino acids. CDR3 nucleotides: TGTGCCAGCAGTGAAGGGCCCTGGGAGACCCAGTACTTC. Protein sequence: CASSEGPWETQYF.

J is TRBJ2-1 and V is TRBV12-2; the table calls TRBD1, which could not be checked here. TRBV12-2 is listed as a pseudogene. There are 18 residues in the CDR3. This chain's CDR3 is CASRRTSTGGLSYNEQFF. The CDR3 DNA sequence: TGTGCAAGTCGACGCACCTCCACAGGGGGCCTAAGTTACAATGAGCAGTTCTTC.

This clone was seen ten or more times. The genes are TRBV15 and TRBJ1-1; D call uncertain. CDR1 is LNHNV, CDR2 YYDKDF, per germline (reference sequence). V lost 0 bases to trimming and J lost 4 bases, with 9 bases between them. The CDR3 length is 14 residues. The CDR3 coding sequence is TGTGCCACCAGCAGAGATACGGCAGGCACTGAAGCTTTCTTT. Protein sequence: CATSRDTAGTEAFF.

The rearrangement uses TRBV10-1 and TRBJ2-2, with TRBD2 identical over 7 bases. Germline V lookup: CDR1 WNHNN, CDR2 SYGVQD (reference sequence). V lost 0 bases to trimming and J lost 3 bases; unmatched junction nucleotides: 4. The CDR3 has 16 residues. The CDR3: CASSESRAGYTGELFF. The CDR3 DNA reads TGCGCCAGCAGTGAGTCGAGAGCGGGATACACCGGGGAGCTGTTTTTT.

The gene calls are TRBV20-1 and TRBJ1-3; TRBD1 might be the D (6 bases). CDR3 length equals 11 residues. V was trimmed by 6 bases and J by 9 bases, leaving 12 bases between them. Germline V gene data show CDR1 as DFQATT and CDR2 as SNEGSKA (reference sequence). The DNA of the CDR3 is TGCAGTGCCCAGGGGTACGGCACCATATATTTT. It specifies CSAQGYGTIYF.

This clone turned up a few times. This chain uses TRBV27 with TRBJ2-7; a weak D match, TRBD1 (6 bases). V was cut by 5 bases and J by 2 bases, with 13 bases left in between. CDR3 length: 14 amino acids. CDR1 and CDR2 (germline): MNHEY, SMNVEV (reference sequence). The DNA of the CDR3 is TGTGCCAGCAGTGGACTTGGACAGCCCTACGAGCAGTACTTC. Its protein product is CASSGLGQPYEQYF.

To note about this clone: The junction differs from germline at one of its ends, possibly a read error. The chain links TRBV7-2 to TRBJ1-4; D not certain. The CDR3 contains 14 residues. Germline CDR1 reads SGHTA; CDR2 reads FQGNSA. The DNA of the CDR3 is TGTGCCAGCAGTTTAGGCGGGGTCAATGAAAAACTGTTTTTT. It codes for CASSLGGVNEKLFF. Together with reference TRBV7-2 and TRBJ1-4, the CDR3 gives the full variable domain: GAGVSQSPSNKVTEKGKDVELRCDPISGHTALYWYRQSLGQGLEFLIYFQGNSAPDKSGLPSDRFSAERTGGSVSTLTIQRTQQEDSAVYLCASSLGGVNEKLFFGSGTQLSVL.

V gene TRBV12-3 or TRBV12-4 combines with J gene TRBJ2-4, with 7 bases matching TRBD1. Germline trimming cut 6 bases from V and 8 bases from J; bases unmatched to any gene: 4. There are 12 residues in the CDR3. This CDR3 reads CASRTTGHIQYF. The DNA for the CDR3 is TGTGCCAGCAGGACGACAGGGCACATTCAGTACTTC.

The chain combines TRBV18 with TRBJ2-5; 13 positions agree with TRBD2. CDR1 and CDR2 (germline): KGHSH, LQKENI. The CDR3 sequence is 16 residues long. The ends lost 4 bases at V and 1 base at J; junction bases unmatched: 3. The DNA for the CDR3 is TGTGCCAGCTCACTATGGACTAGCGGGAGCCAAGAGACCCAGTACTTC. Its protein product is CASSLWTSGSQETQYF.

The V call is TRBV3-1 (or the pseudogene TRBV3-2), the J call TRBJ2-3; 7 bases are a match to TRBD2. V was clipped by 6 bases and J by 5 bases; unmatched bases: 14. The CDR3 consists of 16 residues. Germline V gene lookup returns CDR1 LGHDT and CDR2 YNNKEL (reference sequence). The CDR3 DNA reads as TGTGCCAGCAGTTCCACGGGGGGTAGAAGAGTAGATACGCAGTATTTT. Amino acid sequence: CASSSTGGRRVDTQYF.

V usage is TRBV5-1 and J usage is TRBJ2-7; 7 bases line up with TRBD1. CDR1 is SGHRS and CDR2 is YFSETQ in the germline V gene. There are 13 residues in the CDR3. J was trimmed by 7 bases and V by 2 bases; bases with no gene match: 6. Here the CDR3 reads CASSFDRALEQYF. CDR3 nucleotides: TGCGCCAGCAGCTTCGACAGGGCCTTGGAGCAGTACTTC.

This chain connects TRBV14 to TRBJ1-2, with 7 bases that match TRBD1. V was pared by 4 bases and J by 7 bases, with 6 bases of the junction left unmatched. Germline-derived CDR1 and CDR2 are SGHDN and FVKESK. CDR3 length: 13 amino acids. DNA for the CDR3: TGTGCCAGCAGCCCTCGAGGGGGCAGTGGCTACACCTTC. This translates into CASSPRGGSGYTF.

The rearrangement links TRBV29-1 to TRBJ2-1; the D gene is possibly TRBD2 (6 bases). Between the trimmed V and J ends, which lost 8 bases and 0 bases, there was a span of 14 bases. This CDR3 is 14 amino acids long. Germline values: CDR1 SQVTM, CDR2 ANQGSEA. The CDR3 loop is CSIRTIYSYNEQFF. The CDR3 DNA is TGCAGCATCCGGACTATATACTCCTACAATGAGCAGTTCTTC.

The gene calls are TRBV6-5 and TRBJ2-1; 7 nucleotides agree with TRBD2. Germline CDR1 is MNHEY and CDR2 is SVGAGI. The CDR3 is 14 amino acids. The J segment lost 4 bases and the V segment lost 0 bases, leaving 0 bases of the junction unmatched. CDR3 DNA: TGTGCCAGCAGTTACTCCGGGGGGTACAATGAGCAGTTCTTC. This translates into CASSYSGGYNEQFF.